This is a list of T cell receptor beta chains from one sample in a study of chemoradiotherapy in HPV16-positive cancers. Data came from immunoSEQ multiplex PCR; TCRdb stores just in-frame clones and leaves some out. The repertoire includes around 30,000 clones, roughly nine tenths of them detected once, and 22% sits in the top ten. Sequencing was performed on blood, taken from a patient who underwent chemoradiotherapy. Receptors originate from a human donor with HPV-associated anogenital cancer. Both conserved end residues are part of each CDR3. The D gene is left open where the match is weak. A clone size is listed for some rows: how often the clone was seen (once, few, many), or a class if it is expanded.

TGCGCCAGCAGCTCCGGGGGCGGAGCCCATCAAAACACTGAAGCTTTCTTT	CASSSGGGAHQNTEAFF	NA	TRBJ1-1	TRBV5-1	NA
TGTGCCAGCAGCTTACGGGGGGATAATTCACCCCTCCACTTT	CASSLRGDNSPLHF	NA	TRBJ1-6	TRBV7-2	NA
TGCGCCAGCAGCTTGAAATCGGGCGCGGAGGTTCACACTGAAGCTTTCTTT	CASSLKSGAEVHTEAFF	NA	TRBJ1-1	TRBV5-1	NA
TGTGCCAGCAGTTACGACAGGGAGGCCTACGAGCAGTACTTC	CASSYDREAYEQYF	NA	TRBJ2-7	TRBV6-5	NA
TGCGCCAGCAGCCAGAGCCCTCGACAGGTCAATAATTCACCCCTCCACTTT	CASSQSPRQVNNSPLHF	NA	TRBJ1-6	TRBV4-1	NA
TGTGCCAGCAGCCCTCCACCGGGACGGAATTACAATGAGCAGTTCTTC	CASSPPPGRNYNEQFF	NA	TRBJ2-1	TRBV9	NA
TGCAGCGCTAACGGGGGAGGTGGCAAAGAATACGAGCAGTACTTC	CSANGGGGKEYEQYF	NA	TRBJ2-7	TRBV29-1	NA
TGTGCCAGCAGTCGTATTAGCGGGATCAATGAGCAGTTCTTC	CASSRISGINEQFF	TRBD2	TRBJ2-1	TRBV27	NA
TGTGCCAGCAGTTCCAGGACAGGGTCGAACACCGGGGAGCTGTTTTTT	CASSSRTGSNTGELFF	TRBD1	TRBJ2-2	TRBV6-6	NA
TGTGCCATCAGCCAGGGACAGGGGATCCACGAGCAGTACTTC	CAISQGQGIHEQYF	TRBD1	TRBJ2-7	TRBV10-3	NA
TGTGCCAGCAGCTTGGGAAGGGACGGAGCTAACTATGGCTACACCTTC	CASSLGRDGANYGYTF	NA	TRBJ1-2	TRBV5-8	NA
TGTGCCATCCAGGCACAGGGCTATGGCTACACCTTC	CAIQAQGYGYTF	NA	TRBJ1-2	TRBV28	NA
TGCGCCAGCAGGCGGGGGGTGAACACTGAAGCTTTCTTT	CASRRGVNTEAFF	NA	TRBJ1-1	TRBV5-1	few
TGTGCCAGCAGGGATCTGGACAGGAACACCGGGGAGCTGTTTTTT	CASRDLDRNTGELFF	NA	TRBJ2-2	TRBV2	NA
TGTGCCAGCAGTGGTTGGACTAGCGGCTACGAGCAGTACTTC	CASSGWTSGYEQYF	TRBD2	TRBJ2-7	TRBV25-1	NA
TGTGCCAGCAGTTCCCGCCAGTTTCTCGCGAACACCGGGGAGCTGTTTTTT	CASSSRQFLANTGELFF	NA	TRBJ2-2	TRBV27	NA
TGTGCCACCAGCAGAAGGGGCATACTAGCGGGAGGACCAGATACGCAGTATTTT	CATSRRGILAGGPDTQYF	TRBD2	TRBJ2-3	TRBV15	NA
TGCGCCAGCAGCGCCCGACTAGCGCCGGGGGAGCAGTACTTC	CASSARLAPGEQYF	TRBD2	TRBJ2-7	TRBV5-1	NA
TGTGCCAGCAGCTCGGCTGAAGCTTTCTTT	CASSSAEAFF	NA	TRBJ1-1	TRBV7-9	NA
TGTGCCAGCAGTTGGAGAGCGACGGGTATCTATGGCTACACCTTC	CASSWRATGIYGYTF	NA	TRBJ1-2	TRBV6-5	once
TGTGCCTGGAGGGGAGGGGGCACAGATACGCAGTATTTT	CAWRGGGTDTQYF	TRBD2	TRBJ2-3	TRBV30	NA
TGTGCCAGCAGTAAGGGACAGGGTTTTGATGGCTACACCTTC	CASSKGQGFDGYTF	TRBD1	TRBJ1-2	TRBV2	NA
TGTGCCAGCAGAGCGGGGGGGGGTAAAAACATTCAGTACTTC	CASRAGGGKNIQYF	TRBD2	TRBJ2-4	TRBV6-6	NA
TGTGCCAGCAGCTTGGGGACTAGCGGGAGGGCCTCCTACGAGCAGTACTTC	CASSLGTSGRASYEQYF	TRBD2	TRBJ2-7	TRBV5-4	NA
TGTGCCAGCAGCCATGTCAGGGCTTATCAGCCCCAGCATTTT	CASSHVRAYQPQHF	NA	TRBJ1-5	TRBV16	NA
TGTGCCAGCAGTTACACGGGACAATCTGGAAACACCATATATTTT	CASSYTGQSGNTIYF	NA	TRBJ1-3	TRBV6-5	NA
TGCGCCAGCAGCCTCCTTATGAGGGGGGGCGGGCAGTACTTC	CASSLLMRGGGQYF	NA	TRBJ2-7	TRBV4-1	NA
TGTGCCAGCAGCTTACCCTTCTCCGGCCAAGAGACCCAGTACTTC	CASSLPFSGQETQYF	NA	TRBJ2-5	TRBV11-3	few
TGTGCCAGCAGCCCAGGGCCAGGGGGTTTCTACGAGCAGTACTTC	CASSPGPGGFYEQYF	TRBD1	TRBJ2-7	TRBV27	NA
TGTGCCTGGAGTCAATATCGGACTAGCGGTTCCTACGAGCAGTACTTC	CAWSQYRTSGSYEQYF	TRBD2	TRBJ2-7	TRBV30	NA
TGTGCCAGCAGCGGGGGGACTACAGGGTATCAGCCCCAGCATTTT	CASSGGTTGYQPQHF	NA	TRBJ1-5	TRBV2	NA
TGTGCCAGCAGCCAAGAGGGCAATGGGGTCAAAAACATTCAGTACTTC	CASSQEGNGVKNIQYF	NA	TRBJ2-4	TRBV4-2	NA
TGTGCCAGCAGCTTAGAAAGTTACACTGAAGCTTTCTTT	CASSLESYTEAFF	NA	TRBJ1-1	TRBV7-6	NA
TGCAGCGTTGGCAGGAGCACAGATACGCAGTATTTT	CSVGRSTDTQYF	NA	TRBJ2-3	TRBV29-1	NA
TGTGCCAGCCGCACCCTAGCGGTAGGGACCTACGAGCAGTACTTC	CASRTLAVGTYEQYF	TRBD2	TRBJ2-7	TRBV27	NA
TGCGCCAGCAGTTTTGGGGAACAAGAGACCCAGTACTTC	CASSFGEQETQYF	NA	TRBJ2-5	TRBV10-2	NA
TGTGCCACCAGCAAAGAAGTGGGGAGAGGCACTGAAGCTTTCTTT	CATSKEVGRGTEAFF	NA	TRBJ1-1	TRBV15	few
TGTGCCAGCAGTGACGACGGGAGGGACCCCTACGAGCAGTACTTC	CASSDDGRDPYEQYF	TRBD2	TRBJ2-7	TRBV6-1	NA
TGTGCCTGGAGCCGTTACAATGAGCAGTTCTTC	CAWSRYNEQFF	NA	TRBJ2-1	TRBV30	NA
TGTGCCAGCAGTGATCATGGACAGGGAGGCGGCACTGAAGCTTTCTTT	CASSDHGQGGGTEAFF	TRBD1	TRBJ1-1	TRBV25-1	NA
TGCGCCAGCAGCTTGTTGGTATGGCCAAATGAGCAGTTCTTC	CASSLLVWPNEQFF	NA	TRBJ2-1	TRBV5-1	NA
TGTGCCAGCAGTTATTTCCCGTCCAGGGGGGAGCTGTTTTTT	CASSYFPSRGELFF	NA	TRBJ2-2	TRBV6-5	NA
TGTGCCAGCAGCGCGAACAGGAATCAGCCCCAGCATTTT	CASSANRNQPQHF	NA	TRBJ1-5	TRBV5-4	NA
TGTGCCAGCAGATCACAGGGAAATCAGCCCCAGCATTTT	CASRSQGNQPQHF	NA	TRBJ1-5	TRBV11-3	few
TGTGCCAGCAGTGAAAGGGGAACCTGGAATAATTCACCCCTCCACTTT	CASSERGTWNNSPLHF	NA	TRBJ1-6	TRBV2	NA
TGCGCCAGCACTGGGACATTCGGCTATGGCTACACCTTC	CASTGTFGYGYTF	NA	TRBJ1-2	TRBV10-2	NA
TGTGCCGCCAAAACGGGGCCGAACACTGAAGCTTTCTTT	CAAKTGPNTEAFF	NA	TRBJ1-1	TRBV6-6	NA
TGTGCCAGCAGTTTGGGTTCTAGGCAGCCCCAGCATTTT	CASSLGSRQPQHF	NA	TRBJ1-5	TRBV27	NA
TGTGCCAGCAGCAAAGCGGGGGGCCCCTCCTACGAGCAGTACTTC	CASSKAGGPSYEQYF	TRBD2	TRBJ2-7	TRBV7-2	NA
TGTGCCTGGAGTGTCGCAGGGTGGGGAGAAAAACTGTTTTTT	CAWSVAGWGEKLFF	NA	TRBJ1-4	TRBV30	NA
TGTGCCAGCAGCCTCCGACAGGGTTGGAATCAGCCCCAGCATTTT	CASSLRQGWNQPQHF	TRBD1	TRBJ1-5	TRBV5-6	NA
TGTGCCAGCAGCTGGGGGACAGGGTTGGACACTGAAGCTTTCTTT	CASSWGTGLDTEAFF	TRBD1	TRBJ1-1	TRBV5-4	NA